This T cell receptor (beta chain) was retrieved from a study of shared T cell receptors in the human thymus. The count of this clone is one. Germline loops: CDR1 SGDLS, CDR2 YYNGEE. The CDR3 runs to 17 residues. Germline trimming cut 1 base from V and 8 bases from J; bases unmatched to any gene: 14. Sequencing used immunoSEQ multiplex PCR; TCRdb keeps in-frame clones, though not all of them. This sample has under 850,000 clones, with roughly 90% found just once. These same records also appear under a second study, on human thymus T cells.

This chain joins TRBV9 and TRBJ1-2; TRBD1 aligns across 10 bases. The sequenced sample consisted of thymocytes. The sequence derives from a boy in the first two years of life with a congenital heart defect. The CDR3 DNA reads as TGTGCCAGCAGCGTACTTGGGACAGGGGACTTTGTTGGAGGCTACACCTTC. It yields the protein CASSVLGTGDFVGGYTF.